This T cell receptor beta chain was documented in a study of glioma-infiltrating T cells. Study information: Target coverage was about 4.5- to 10-fold for roughly one million blood T cells. Study-wide results and caveats: Gliomas, especially low-grade, showed above-expected tissue-blood divergence; non-neoplastic patients showed below. Shared blood CDR3 signature motifs marked patients with low tissue-blood divergence.

Of note for this clonotype: As yet, its antigen is unknown. The junction does not match germline at one end; this may be a read error.

The iRepertoire nested amplicon-rescue multiplex PCR amplified TCR alpha and beta CDR3s from RNA. TCRdb passed the multiplex PCR reads through MiXCR, listing each CDR3 protein once. This sample yields 300,000 to 450,000 distinct CDR3 sequences, of which roughly two fifths are seen a single time; approximately 12% belongs to the top ten. The CDR3 covers 13 residues. CDR1 and CDR2 from the germline V gene are MDHEN and SYDVKM. Sample: glioma tissue, nonneoplastic brain tissue, or PBMCs (not recorded which). This TCR was recovered from a human donor with low-grade glioma or glioblastoma, undergoing nonglioma brain surgery, or in good health (not recorded which). The chain employs TRBV28 and TRBJ1-1, with 8 nucleotides matching TRBD1. The CDR3 sequence is CAGSSQGGTEAFF. In DNA, the CDR3 is TGTGCCGGCAGTTCACAGGGGGGTACTGAAGCTTTCTTT.